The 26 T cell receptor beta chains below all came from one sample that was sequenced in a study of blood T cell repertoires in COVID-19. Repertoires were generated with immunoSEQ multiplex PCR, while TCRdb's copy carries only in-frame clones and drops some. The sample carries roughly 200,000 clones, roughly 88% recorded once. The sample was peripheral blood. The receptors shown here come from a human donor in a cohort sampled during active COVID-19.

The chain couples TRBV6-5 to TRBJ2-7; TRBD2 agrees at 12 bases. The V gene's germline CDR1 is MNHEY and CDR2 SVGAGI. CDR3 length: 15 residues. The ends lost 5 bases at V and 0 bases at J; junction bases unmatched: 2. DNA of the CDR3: TGTGCCAGCAGTCTAGCGGGAGGGCCCTCCTACGAGCAGTACTTC. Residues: CASSLAGGPSYEQYF.

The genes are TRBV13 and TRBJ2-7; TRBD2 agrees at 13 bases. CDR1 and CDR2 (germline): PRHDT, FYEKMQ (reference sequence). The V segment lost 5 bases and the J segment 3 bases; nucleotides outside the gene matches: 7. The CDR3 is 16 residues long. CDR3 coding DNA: TGTGCCAGCAGCCCAACCGGGACTAGCGGGATCTACGAGCAGTACTTC. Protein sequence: CASSPTGTSGIYEQYF.

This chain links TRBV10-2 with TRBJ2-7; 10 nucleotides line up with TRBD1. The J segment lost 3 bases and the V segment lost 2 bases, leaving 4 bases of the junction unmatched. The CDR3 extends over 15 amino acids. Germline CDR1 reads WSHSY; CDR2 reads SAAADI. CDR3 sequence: CASSEPGQGSYEQYF. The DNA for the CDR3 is TGCGCCAGCAGTGAGCCGGGACAGGGGAGCTACGAGCAGTACTTC.

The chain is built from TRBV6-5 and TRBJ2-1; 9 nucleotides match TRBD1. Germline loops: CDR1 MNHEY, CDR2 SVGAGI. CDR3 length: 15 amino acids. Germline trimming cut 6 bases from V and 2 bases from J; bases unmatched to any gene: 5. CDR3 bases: TGTGCCAGCAGGTTGGACAGGGGCCCCTACAATGAGCAGTTCTTC. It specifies CASRLDRGPYNEQFF.

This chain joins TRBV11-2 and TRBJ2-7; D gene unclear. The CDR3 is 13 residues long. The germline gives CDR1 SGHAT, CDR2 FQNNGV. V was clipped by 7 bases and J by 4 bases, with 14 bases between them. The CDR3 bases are TGTGCCAGCACCCTTATCTCCGGTTACGAGCAGTACTTC. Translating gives CASTLISGYEQYF.

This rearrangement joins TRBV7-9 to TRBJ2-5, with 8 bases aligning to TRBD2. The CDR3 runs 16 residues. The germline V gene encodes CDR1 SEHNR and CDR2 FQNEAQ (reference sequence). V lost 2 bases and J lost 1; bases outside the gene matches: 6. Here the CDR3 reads CASSLRSGSSQETQYF. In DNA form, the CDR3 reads TGTGCCAGCAGCTTAAGGAGCGGGAGTTCCCAAGAGACCCAGTACTTC.

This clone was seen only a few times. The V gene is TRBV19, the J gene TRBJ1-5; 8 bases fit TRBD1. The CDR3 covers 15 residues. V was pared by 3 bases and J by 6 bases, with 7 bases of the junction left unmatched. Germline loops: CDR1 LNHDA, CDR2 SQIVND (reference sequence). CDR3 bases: TGTGCCAGTAGTATTGTAGGGGACAGGCGTCAGCCCCAGCATTTT. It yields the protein CASSIVGDRRQPQHF.

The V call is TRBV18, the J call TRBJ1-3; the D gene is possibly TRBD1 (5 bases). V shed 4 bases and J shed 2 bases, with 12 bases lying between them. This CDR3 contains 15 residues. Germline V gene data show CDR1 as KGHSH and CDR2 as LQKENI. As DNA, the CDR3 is TGTGCCAGCTCACGGGGCCCAGCAGCTGGAAACACCATATATTTT. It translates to CASSRGPAAGNTIYF.

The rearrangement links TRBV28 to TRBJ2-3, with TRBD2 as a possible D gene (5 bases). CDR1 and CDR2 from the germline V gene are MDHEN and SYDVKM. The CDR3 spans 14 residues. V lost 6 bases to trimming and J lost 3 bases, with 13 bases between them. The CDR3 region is CASSGLLATDTQYF. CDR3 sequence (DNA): TGTGCCAGCAGCGGACTTTTGGCGACAGATACGCAGTATTTT. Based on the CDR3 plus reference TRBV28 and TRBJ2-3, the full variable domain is DVKVTQSSRYLVKRTGEKVFLECVQDMDHENMFWYRQDPGLGLRLIYFSYDVKMKEKGDIPEGYSVSREKKERFSLILESASTNQTSMYLCASSGLLATDTQYFGPGTRLTVL.

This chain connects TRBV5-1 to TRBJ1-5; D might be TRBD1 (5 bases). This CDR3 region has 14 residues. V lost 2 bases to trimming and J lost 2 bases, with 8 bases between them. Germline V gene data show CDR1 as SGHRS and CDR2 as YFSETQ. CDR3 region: CASSFTGGNQPQHF. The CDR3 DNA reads TGCGCCAGCAGCTTTACAGGAGGCAATCAGCCCCAGCATTTT.

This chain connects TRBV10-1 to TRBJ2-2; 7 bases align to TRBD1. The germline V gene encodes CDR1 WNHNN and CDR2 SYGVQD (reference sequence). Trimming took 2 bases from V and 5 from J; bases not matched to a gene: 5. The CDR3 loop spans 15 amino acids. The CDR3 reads CASSEHRGRTGELFF. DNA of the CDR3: TGCGCCAGCAGTGAGCACAGGGGTAGGACCGGGGAGCTGTTTTTT.

The CDR3 region is CAISESLPDYNYEQYF. In nucleotides, the CDR3 is TGTGCCATCAGTGAGAGTCTACCCGATTATAACTACGAGCAGTACTTC. This chain uses TRBV10-3 with TRBJ2-7, with D uncertain. CDR3 size: 16 residues. Germline CDR1 ENHRY, CDR2 SYGVKD. V was pared by 2 bases and J by 3 bases, with 17 bases between.

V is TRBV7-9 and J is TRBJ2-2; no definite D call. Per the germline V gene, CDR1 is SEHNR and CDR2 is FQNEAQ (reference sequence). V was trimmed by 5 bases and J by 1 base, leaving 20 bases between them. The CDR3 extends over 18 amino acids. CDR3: CASSPRRLSQKNTGELFF. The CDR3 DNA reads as TGTGCCAGCAGCCCTCGGCGGTTGTCCCAGAAGAACACCGGGGAGCTGTTTTTT. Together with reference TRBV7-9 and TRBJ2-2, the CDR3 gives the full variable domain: DTGVSQNPRHKITKRGQNVTFRCDPISEHNRLYWYRQTLGQGPEFLTYFQNEAQLEKSRLLSDRFSAERPKGSFSTLEIQRTEQGDSAMYLCASSPRRLSQKNTGELFFGEGSRLTVL.

CDR3 protein: CASSPTQTRLAGTYNEQFF. DNA of the CDR3: TGCGCCAGCAGCCCGACCCAAACCCGACTAGCGGGGACCTACAATGAGCAGTTCTTC. The rearrangement links TRBV4-1 to TRBJ2-1; the match to TRBD2 covers 11 bases. CDR1 and CDR2 (germline): MGHRA, YSYEKL. The CDR3 loop spans 19 amino acids. V shed 4 bases and J 2 bases; nucleotides not matched to a gene: 13.

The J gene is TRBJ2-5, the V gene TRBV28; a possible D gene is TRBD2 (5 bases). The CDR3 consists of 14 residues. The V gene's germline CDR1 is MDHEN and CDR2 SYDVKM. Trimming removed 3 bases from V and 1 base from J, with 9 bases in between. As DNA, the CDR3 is TGTGCCAGCAGTTTCAGGCGGGTCCAAGAGACCCAGTACTTC. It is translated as CASSFRRVQETQYF.

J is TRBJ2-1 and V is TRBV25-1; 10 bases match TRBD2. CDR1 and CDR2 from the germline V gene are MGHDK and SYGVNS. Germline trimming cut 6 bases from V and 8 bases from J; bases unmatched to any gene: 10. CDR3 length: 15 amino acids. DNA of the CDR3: TGTGCCAGCAGCAAGCTAGCGGGAGTTCCCTATGAGCAGTTCTTC. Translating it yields CASSKLAGVPYEQFF.

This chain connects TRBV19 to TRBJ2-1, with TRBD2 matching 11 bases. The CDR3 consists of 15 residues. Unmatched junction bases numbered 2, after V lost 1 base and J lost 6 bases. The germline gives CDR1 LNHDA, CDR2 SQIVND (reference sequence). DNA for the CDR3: TGTGCCAGTAGTATAGTTGGACTAGCGGGCAATGAGCAGTTCTTC. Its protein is CASSIVGLAGNEQFF.

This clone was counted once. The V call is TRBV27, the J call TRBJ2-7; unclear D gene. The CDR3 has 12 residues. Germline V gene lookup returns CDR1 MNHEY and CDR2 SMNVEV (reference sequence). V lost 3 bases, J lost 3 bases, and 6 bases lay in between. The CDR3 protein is CASSLNGYEQYF. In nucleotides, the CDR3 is TGTGCCAGCAGTTTGAACGGCTACGAGCAGTACTTC.

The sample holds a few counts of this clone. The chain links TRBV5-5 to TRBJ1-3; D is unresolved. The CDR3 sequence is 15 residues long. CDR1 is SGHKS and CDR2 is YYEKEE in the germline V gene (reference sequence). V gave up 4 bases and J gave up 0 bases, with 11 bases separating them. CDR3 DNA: TGTGCCAGCAGCGTAGACACCGCCTCTGGAAACACCATATATTTT. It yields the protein CASSVDTASGNTIYF.

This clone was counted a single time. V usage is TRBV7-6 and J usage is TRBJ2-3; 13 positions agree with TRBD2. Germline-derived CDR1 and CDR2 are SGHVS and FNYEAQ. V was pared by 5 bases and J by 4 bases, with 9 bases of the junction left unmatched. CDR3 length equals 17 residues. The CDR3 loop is CASSLRTSGSLADTQYF. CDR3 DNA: TGTGCCAGCAGCCTGAGGACTAGCGGGAGCTTGGCAGATACGCAGTATTTT. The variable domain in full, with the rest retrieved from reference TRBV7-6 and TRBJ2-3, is GAGVSQSPRYKVTKRGQDVALRCDPISGHVSLYWYRQALGQGPEFLTYFNYEAQQDKSGLPNDRFSAERPEGSISTLTIQRTEQRDSAMYRCASSLRTSGSLADTQYFGPGTRLTVL.

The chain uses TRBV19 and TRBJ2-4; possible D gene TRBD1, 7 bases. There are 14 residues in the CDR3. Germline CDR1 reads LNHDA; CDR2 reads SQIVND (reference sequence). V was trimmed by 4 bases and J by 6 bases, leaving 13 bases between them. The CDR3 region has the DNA TGTGCCAGTAGTAAACGACAGGGACTAAACATTCAGTACTTC. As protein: CASSKRQGLNIQYF.

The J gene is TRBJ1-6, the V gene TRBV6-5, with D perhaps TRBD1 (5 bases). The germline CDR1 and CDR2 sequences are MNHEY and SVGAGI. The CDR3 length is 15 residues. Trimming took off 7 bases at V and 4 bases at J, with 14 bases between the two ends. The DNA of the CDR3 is TGTGCCAGCAATCCACCAGGGTGGTATAATTCACCCCTCCACTTT. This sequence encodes CASNPPGWYNSPLHF.

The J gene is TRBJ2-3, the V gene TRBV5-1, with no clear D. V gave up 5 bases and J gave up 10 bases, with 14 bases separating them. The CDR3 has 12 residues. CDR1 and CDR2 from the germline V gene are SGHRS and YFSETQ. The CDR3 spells CASRGVGWAQYF. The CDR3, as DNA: TGCGCCAGCAGGGGTGTCGGGTGGGCGCAGTATTTT. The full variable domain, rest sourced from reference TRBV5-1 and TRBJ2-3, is KAGVTQTPRYLIKTRGQQVTLSCSPISGHRSVSWYQQTPGQGLQFLFEYFSETQRNKGNFPGRFSGRQFSNSRSEMNVSTLELGDSALYLCASRGVGWAQYFGPGTRLTVL.

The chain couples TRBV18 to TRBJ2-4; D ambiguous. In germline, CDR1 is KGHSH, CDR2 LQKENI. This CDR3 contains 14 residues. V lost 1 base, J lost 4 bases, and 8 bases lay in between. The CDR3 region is CASSPLDIKNIQYF. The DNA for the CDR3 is TGTGCCAGCTCACCACTCGACATTAAAAACATTCAGTACTTC.

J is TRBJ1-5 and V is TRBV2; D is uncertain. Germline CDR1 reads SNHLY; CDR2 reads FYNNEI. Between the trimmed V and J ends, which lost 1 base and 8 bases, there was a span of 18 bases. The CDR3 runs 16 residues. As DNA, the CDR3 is TGTGCCAGCAGTGAAGATCTAACGGTTCCCGTCAAGCCCCAGCATTTT. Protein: CASSEDLTVPVKPQHF.

DNA of the CDR3: TGCGCCAGCAGTGAGTGGGGACTGAGGGGAACGCAGTATTTT. Translated, it gives CASSEWGLRGTQYF. The chain carries TRBV10-1 and TRBJ2-3, with D possibly being TRBD2 (6 bases). This CDR3 is built from 14 residues. V dropped 1 base and J dropped 9 bases, with 14 bases sitting between them. Germline-derived CDR1 and CDR2 are WNHNN and SYGVQD (reference sequence).